This T cell receptor beta chain was identified during a study of blood T cell repertoires in COVID-19. About the research overall: Some COVID-19 samples were acute and others convalescent; all came from the United States, Italy and Spain.

V gave up 3 bases and J gave up 0 bases, with 18 bases separating them. This CDR3 is built from 16 residues. Per the germline V gene, CDR1 is DFQATT and CDR2 is SNEGSKA (reference sequence). Original data processing: Reference gene primer amplification yielded estimated nucleated cell counts. Repertoires were generated with immunoSEQ multiplex PCR, while TCRdb's copy carries only in-frame clones and drops some. The V and J calls and clone size are taken from that table; D and trimming were inferred from the DNA. The sample lists about 180,000 clones, just over 85% occurring once. Participants, about 18 to 90 years old, spanned around 25 US areas. The study counted Cohort 3 donors as recovered given two negative PCRs, clearance, or symptom resolution.

Specimen: PBMCs or T cells enriched from blood (not recorded which). This clonotype was obtained from a woman between 18 and 29 years old who had recovered from COVID-19. This rearrangement joins TRBV20-1 to TRBJ2-7; D is perhaps TRBD1 (5 bases). CDR3 nucleotides: TGCAGTGCTAGTATGACAGCTGAAGTGGGCTCCTACGAGCAGTACTTC. This gives the protein CSASMTAEVGSYEQYF.